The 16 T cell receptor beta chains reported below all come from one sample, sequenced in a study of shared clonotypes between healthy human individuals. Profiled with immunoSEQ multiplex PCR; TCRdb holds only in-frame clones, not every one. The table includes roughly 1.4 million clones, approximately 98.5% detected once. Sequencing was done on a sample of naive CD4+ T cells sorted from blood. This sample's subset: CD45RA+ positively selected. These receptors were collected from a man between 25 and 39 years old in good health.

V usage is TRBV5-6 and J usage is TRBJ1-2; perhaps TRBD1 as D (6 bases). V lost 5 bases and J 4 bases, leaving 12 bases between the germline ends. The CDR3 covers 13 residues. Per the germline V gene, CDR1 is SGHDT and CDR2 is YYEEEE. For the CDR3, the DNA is TGTGCCAGCAGTGCAGGGGTGGCCTATGGCTACACCTTC. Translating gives CASSAGVAYGYTF.

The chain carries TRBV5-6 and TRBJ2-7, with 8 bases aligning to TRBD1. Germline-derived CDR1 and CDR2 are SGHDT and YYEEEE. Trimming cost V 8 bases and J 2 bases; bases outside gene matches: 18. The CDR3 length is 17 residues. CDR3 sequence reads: CASSRGQVASNTYEQYF. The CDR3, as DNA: TGTGCCAGTTCTAGGGGACAGGTTGCTTCGAACACCTACGAGCAGTACTTC.

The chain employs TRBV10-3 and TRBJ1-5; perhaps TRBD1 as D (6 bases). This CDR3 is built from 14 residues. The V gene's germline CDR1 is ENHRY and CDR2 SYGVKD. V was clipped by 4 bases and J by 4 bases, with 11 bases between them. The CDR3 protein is CAISGGAGNQPQHF. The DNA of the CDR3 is TGTGCCATCAGTGGGGGGGCGGGAAATCAGCCCCAGCATTTT.

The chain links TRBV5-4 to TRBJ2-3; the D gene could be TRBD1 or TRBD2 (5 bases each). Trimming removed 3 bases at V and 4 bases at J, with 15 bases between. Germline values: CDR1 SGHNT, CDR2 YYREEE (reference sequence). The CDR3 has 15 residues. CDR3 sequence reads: CASSSGHKGADTQYF. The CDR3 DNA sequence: TGTGCCAGCAGCTCAGGACACAAGGGAGCAGATACGCAGTATTTT.

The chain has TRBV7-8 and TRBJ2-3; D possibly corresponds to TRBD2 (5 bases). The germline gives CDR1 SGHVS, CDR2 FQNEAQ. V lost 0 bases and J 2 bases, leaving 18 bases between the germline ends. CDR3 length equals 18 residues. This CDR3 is CASSLAATERPYTDTQYF. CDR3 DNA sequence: TGTGCCAGCAGCTTAGCCGCAACGGAGCGGCCCTACACAGATACGCAGTATTTT. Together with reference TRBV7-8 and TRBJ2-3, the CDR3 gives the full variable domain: GAGVSQSPRYKVAKRGQDVALRCDPISGHVSLFWYQQALGQGPEFLTYFQNEAQLDKSGLPSDRFFAERPEGSVSTLKIQRTQQEDSAVYLCASSLAATERPYTDTQYFGPGTRLTVL.

CDR3 residues: CASSHRWRETQYF. The CDR3 region has the DNA TGTGCCAGCAGCCACAGGTGGCGGGAGACCCAGTACTTC. The chain recombines TRBV7-2 with TRBJ2-5; weak D call: TRBD1 (5 bases). Per the germline V gene, CDR1 is SGHTA and CDR2 is FQGNSA. This CDR3 has 13 amino acids. V lost 5 bases, J lost 5 bases, and 12 bases lay in between.

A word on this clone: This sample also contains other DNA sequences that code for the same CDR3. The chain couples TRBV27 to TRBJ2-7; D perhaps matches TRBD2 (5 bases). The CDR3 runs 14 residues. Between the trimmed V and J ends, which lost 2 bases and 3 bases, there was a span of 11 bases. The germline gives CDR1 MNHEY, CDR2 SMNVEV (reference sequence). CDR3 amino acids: CASSLVGSSYEQYF. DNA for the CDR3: TGTGCCAGCAGTTTAGTTGGGAGCAGCTACGAGCAGTACTTC.

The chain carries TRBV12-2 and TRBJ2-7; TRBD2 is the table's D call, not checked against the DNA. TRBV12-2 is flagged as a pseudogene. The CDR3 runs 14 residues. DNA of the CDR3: TGTGCAAGTCGCCCTAGAGATTTATCCTACGAGCAGTACTTC. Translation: CASRPRDLSYEQYF.

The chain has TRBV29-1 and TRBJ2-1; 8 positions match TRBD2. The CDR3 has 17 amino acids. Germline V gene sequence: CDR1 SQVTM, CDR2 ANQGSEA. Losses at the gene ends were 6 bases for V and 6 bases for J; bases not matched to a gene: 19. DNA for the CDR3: TGCAGCGTCGGTAACGGAGCGGGGGCTAAAGGGGGCAATGAGCAGTTCTTC. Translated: CSVGNGAGAKGGNEQFF.

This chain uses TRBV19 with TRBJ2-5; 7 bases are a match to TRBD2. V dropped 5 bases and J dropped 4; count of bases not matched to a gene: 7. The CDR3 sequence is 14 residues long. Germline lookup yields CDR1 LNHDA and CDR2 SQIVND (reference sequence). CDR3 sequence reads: CASSLTSVRETQYF. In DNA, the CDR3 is TGTGCCAGTAGTCTTACTAGCGTCAGAGAGACCCAGTACTTC.

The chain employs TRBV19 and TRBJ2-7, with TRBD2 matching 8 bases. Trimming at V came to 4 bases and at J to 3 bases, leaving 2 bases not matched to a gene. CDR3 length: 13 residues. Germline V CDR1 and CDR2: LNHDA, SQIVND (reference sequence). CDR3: CASSRSGSYEQYF. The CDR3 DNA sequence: TGTGCCAGTAGTAGGAGCGGGAGCTACGAGCAGTACTTC.

The CDR3 DNA reads as TGTGCCACCAGCAGGGACAGGGAAGCCACCGGGGAGCTGTTTTTT. It is translated as CATSRDREATGELFF. The gene calls are TRBV15 and TRBJ2-2; 8 nucleotides match TRBD1. J was trimmed by 4 bases and V by 3 bases; bases with no gene match: 4. The CDR3 runs to 15 residues. Germline values: CDR1 LNHNV, CDR2 YYDKDF (reference sequence).

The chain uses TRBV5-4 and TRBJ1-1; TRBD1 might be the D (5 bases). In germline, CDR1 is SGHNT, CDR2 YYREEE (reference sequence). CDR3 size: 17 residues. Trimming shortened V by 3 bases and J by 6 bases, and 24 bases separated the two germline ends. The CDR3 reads CASSSPGGRGTLAEAFF. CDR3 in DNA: TGTGCCAGCAGCTCCCCGGGCGGGAGGGGAACCTTAGCTGAAGCTTTCTTT.

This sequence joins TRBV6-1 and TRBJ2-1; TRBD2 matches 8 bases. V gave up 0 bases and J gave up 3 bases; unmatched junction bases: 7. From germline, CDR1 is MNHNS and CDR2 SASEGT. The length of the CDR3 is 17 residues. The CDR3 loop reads CASSEATVAGFYNEQFF. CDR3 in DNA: TGTGCCAGCAGTGAAGCGACGGTAGCGGGGTTCTACAATGAGCAGTTCTTC.

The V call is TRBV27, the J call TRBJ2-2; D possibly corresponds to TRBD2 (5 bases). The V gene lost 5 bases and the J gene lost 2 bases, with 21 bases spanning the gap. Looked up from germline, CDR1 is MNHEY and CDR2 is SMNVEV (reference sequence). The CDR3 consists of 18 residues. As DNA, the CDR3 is TGTGCCAGCAGTGGTCTGGGCGATACCACGGGAAACACCGGGGAGCTGTTTTTT. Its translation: CASSGLGDTTGNTGELFF.

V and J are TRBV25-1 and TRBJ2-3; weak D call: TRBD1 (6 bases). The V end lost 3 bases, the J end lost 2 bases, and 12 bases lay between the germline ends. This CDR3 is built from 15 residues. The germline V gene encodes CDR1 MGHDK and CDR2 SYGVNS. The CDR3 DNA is TGTGCCAGCAGTGATTCCCGGACAGCCACAGATACGCAGTATTTT. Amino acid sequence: CASSDSRTATDTQYF.